This T cell receptor beta chain was captured by sequencing in a study of T cell changes during pregnancy in multiple sclerosis. Produced via immunoSEQ multiplex PCR; TCRdb's table is partial and in-frame only. The table has approximately 64,000 clones, around 91% seen once. The sequences come from peripheral blood, collected in the second trimester of pregnancy. This clonotype originated in a female donor in good health, enrolled as a control in a pregnancy study.

The CDR3 sequence: CASSRRGPDYEQYF. The DNA for the CDR3 is TGTGCCAGCAGTCGCAGGGGTCCCGACTACGAGCAGTACTTC. The chain joins TRBV27 to TRBJ2-7; D might be TRBD1 (6 bases). CDR3 size: 14 residues. CDR1 is MNHEY, CDR2 SMNVEV, per germline (reference sequence). The V end was cut by 5 bases, the J end by 3 bases, with 14 bases between.